Here is one T cell receptor (beta chain) with its context. Antigen unknown. The data were obtained in a study of radiotherapy plus CTLA-4 blockade in lung cancer. About the research overall: Disease control was achieved by over 30% of patients, and objective responses by 18%.

Measured with immunoSEQ multiplex PCR; TCRdb has only the in-frame clones, and not every one. This sample yields under 110,000 clones, of which under 90% are seen a single time; under 3% belongs to the top ten. CDR1 is SQVTM, CDR2 ANQGSEA, per germline. V was trimmed by 6 bases and J by 2 bases, leaving 9 bases between them. This CDR3 is 12 amino acids long. Study findings and constraints: Among blood TCR repertoires after radiotherapy plus ipilimumab, tumor-derived clones expanded. Early blood T cell clone changes and increased post-radiation serum interferon-beta were reportedly the strongest response predictors.

This chain links TRBV29-1 with TRBJ2-3; D is unresolved. The source is a human donor with non-small cell lung cancer that progressed on radiotherapy plus ipilimumab. Some clones in this sample may be carry-over from other donors' samples. The sequences come from peripheral blood, collected from a patient treated with radiotherapy plus ipilimumab. The CDR3: CSVCEYTDTQYF. CDR3 DNA sequence: TGCAGCGTATGTGAGTACACAGATACGCAGTATTTT.